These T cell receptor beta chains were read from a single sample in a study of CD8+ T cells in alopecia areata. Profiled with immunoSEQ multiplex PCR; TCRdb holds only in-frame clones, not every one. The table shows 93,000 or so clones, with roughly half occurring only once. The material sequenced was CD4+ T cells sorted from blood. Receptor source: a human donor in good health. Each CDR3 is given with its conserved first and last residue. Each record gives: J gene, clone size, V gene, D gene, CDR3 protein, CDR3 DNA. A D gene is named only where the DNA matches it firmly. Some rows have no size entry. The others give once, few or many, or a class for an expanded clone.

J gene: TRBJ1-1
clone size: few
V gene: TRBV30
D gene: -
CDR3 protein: CAWSGGTANKGTEAFF
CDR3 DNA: TGTGCCTGGAGCGGCGGGACGGCGAATAAGGGAACTGAAGCTTTCTTT

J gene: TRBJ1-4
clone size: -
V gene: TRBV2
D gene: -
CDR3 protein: CASSSRGGVEKLFF
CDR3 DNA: TGTGCCAGCAGTTCCAGGGGAGGCGTTGAAAAACTGTTTTTT

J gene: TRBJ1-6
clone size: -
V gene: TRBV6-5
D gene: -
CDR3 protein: CASSYSSTGVVTLHF
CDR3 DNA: TGTGCCAGCAGTTACTCGTCCACGGGTGTTGTAACCCTCCACTTT

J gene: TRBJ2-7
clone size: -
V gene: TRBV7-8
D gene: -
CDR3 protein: CASSRDRTFYEQYF
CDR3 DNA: TGTGCCAGCAGCAGAGACAGGACCTTCTACGAGCAGTACTTC

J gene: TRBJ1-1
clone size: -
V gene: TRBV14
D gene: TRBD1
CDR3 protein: CASSRDREAFF
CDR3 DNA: TGTGCCAGCAGCCGGGACAGGGAGGCTTTCTTT

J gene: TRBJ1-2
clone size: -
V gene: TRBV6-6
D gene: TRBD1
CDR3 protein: CASSHGQGDYGYTF
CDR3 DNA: TGTGCCAGCAGTCACGGACAGGGGGACTATGGCTACACCTTC

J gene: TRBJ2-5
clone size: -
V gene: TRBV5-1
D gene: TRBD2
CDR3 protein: CASSLAGRGGETQYF
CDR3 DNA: TGCGCCAGCAGCTTGGCCGGGCGCGGGGGTGAGACCCAGTACTTC

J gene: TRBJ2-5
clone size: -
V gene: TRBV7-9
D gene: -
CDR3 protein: CASSSPGPPGPQTQYF
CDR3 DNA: TGTGCCAGCAGCTCACCGGGACCACCGGGGCCACAGACCCAGTACTTC

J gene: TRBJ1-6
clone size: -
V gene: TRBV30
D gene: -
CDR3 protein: CAWRRRHGGSYNSPLHF
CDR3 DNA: TGTGCCTGGAGAAGGCGTCACGGTGGCTCCTATAATTCACCCCTCCACTTT

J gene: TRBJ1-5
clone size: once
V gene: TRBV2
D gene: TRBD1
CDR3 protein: CASSGTGGLGQPQHF
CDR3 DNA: TGTGCCAGCAGTGGGACAGGGGGACTGGGTCAGCCCCAGCATTTT

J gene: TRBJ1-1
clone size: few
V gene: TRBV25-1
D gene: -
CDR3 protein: CASSESRKAEAFF
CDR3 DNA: TGTGCCAGCAGTGAATCCAGGAAGGCTGAAGCTTTCTTT

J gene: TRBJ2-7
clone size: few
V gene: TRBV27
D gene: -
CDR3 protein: CASSFIPGGPYEQYF
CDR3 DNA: TGTGCCAGCAGTTTTATCCCGGGGGGCCCCTACGAGCAGTACTTC

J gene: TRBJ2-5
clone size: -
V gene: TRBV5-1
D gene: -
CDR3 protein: CASSFGSGTGQETQYF
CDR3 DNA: TGCGCCAGCAGCTTCGGTTCAGGGACCGGCCAAGAGACCCAGTACTTC

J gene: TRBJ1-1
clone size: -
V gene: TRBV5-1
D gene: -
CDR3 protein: CASSLDGMNTEAFF
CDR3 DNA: TGCGCCAGCAGCCTGGACGGCATGAACACTGAAGCTTTCTTT

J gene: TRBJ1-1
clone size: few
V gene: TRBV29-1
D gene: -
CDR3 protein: CSVEVLNTEAFF
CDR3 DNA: TGCAGCGTTGAGGTCCTAAACACTGAAGCTTTCTTT

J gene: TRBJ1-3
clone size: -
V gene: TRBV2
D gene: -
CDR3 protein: CASSTGHSGNTIYF
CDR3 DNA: TGTGCCAGCAGTACGGGCCACTCTGGAAACACCATATATTTT

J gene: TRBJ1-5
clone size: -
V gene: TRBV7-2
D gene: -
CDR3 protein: CASSTRGVGNQPQHF
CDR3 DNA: TGTGCCAGCAGTACCCGAGGGGTTGGCAATCAGCCCCAGCATTTT

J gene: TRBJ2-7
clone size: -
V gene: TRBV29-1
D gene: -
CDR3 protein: CSVSKTSSYEQYF
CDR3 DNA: TGCAGCGTTTCTAAAACGAGCTCCTACGAGCAGTACTTC

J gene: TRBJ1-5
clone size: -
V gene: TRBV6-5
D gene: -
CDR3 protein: CASSYGGSGQPQHF
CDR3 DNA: TGTGCCAGCAGTTACGGGGGGAGCGGCCAGCCCCAGCATTTT

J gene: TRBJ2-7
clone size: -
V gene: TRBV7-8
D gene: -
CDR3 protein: CASSLATLTYEQYF
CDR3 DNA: TGTGCCAGCAGCTTAGCTACTCTCACCTACGAGCAGTACTTC

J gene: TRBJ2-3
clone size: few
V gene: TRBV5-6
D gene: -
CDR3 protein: CASSLLGDTDTQYF
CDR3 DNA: TGTGCCAGCAGCTTGTTAGGGGACACAGATACGCAGTATTTT

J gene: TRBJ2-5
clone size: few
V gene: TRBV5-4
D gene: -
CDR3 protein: CASSDPQETQYF
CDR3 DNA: TGTGCCAGCAGCGATCCACAAGAGACCCAGTACTTC

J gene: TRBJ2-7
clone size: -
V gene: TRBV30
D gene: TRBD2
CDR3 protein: CAWSPGGDEQYF
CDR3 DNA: TGTGCCTGGTCCCCGGGAGGGGACGAGCAGTACTTC

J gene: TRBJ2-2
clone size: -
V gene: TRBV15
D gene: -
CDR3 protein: CAMGAERTGELFF
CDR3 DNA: TGTGCCATGGGGGCAGAAAGGACCGGGGAGCTGTTTTTT

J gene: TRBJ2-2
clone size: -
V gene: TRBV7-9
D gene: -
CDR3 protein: CASSLVSRELFF
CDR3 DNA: TGTGCCAGCAGCTTGGTCAGTCGGGAGCTGTTTTTT

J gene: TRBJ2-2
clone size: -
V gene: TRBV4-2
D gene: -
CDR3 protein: CASSQGGPGELFF
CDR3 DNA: TGTGCCAGCAGCCAAGGAGGGCCCGGGGAGCTGTTTTTT

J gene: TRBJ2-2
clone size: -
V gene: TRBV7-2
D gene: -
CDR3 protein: CASSPRLAGELFF
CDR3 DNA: TGTGCCAGCAGCCCCCGACTAGCCGGGGAGCTGTTTTTT

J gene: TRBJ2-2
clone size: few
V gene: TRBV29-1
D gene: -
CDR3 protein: CSVQGSRLHPPGELFF
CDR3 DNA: TGCAGCGTCCAAGGGAGCAGATTGCACCCCCCCGGGGAGCTGTTTTTT

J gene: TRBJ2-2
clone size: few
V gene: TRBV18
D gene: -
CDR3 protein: CASSKVGTGELFF
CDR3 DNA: TGTGCCAGCTCAAAGGTGGGGACCGGGGAGCTGTTTTTT

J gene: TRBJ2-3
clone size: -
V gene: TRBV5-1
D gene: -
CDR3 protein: CASSPDSLPQYF
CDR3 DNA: TGCGCCAGCAGCCCTGACTCGCTCCCGCAGTATTTT

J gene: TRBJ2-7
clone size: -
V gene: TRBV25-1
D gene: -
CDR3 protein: CASSRAETYEQYF
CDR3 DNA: TGTGCCAGCAGTAGGGCAGAGACCTACGAGCAGTACTTC

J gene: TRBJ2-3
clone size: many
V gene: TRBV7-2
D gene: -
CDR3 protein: CASSPRYGAGASTDTQYF
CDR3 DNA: TGTGCCAGCAGCCCCAGATATGGAGCAGGAGCTAGCACAGATACGCAGTATTTT

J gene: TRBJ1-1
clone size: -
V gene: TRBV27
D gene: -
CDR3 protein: CASSRWTEAFF
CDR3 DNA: TGTGCCAGCAGCCGTTGGACTGAAGCTTTCTTT

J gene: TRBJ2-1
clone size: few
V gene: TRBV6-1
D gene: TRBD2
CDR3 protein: CASIEALAGRYNEQFF
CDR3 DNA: TGTGCCAGCATCGAAGCCCTAGCGGGACGATACAATGAGCAGTTCTTC

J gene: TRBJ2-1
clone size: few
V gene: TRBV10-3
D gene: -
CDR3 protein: CAIGTEGDEQFF
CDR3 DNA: TGTGCCATCGGGACGGAGGGTGATGAGCAGTTCTTC

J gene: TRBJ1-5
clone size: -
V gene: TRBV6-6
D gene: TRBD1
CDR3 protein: CASSSNRGDQPQHF
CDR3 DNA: TGTGCCAGCAGCTCCAACAGGGGAGATCAGCCCCAGCATTTT

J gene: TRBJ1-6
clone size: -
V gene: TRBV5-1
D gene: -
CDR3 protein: CASSPKAVDSPLHF
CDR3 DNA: TGCGCCAGCAGCCCCAAGGCCGTGGATTCACCCCTCCACTTT

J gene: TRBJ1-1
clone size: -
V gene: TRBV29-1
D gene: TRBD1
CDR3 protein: CSVRGHLNTEAFF
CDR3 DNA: TGCAGCGTTAGGGGGCACTTGAACACTGAAGCTTTCTTT

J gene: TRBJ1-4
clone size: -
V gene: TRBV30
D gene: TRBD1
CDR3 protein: CACGTGGGEKLFF
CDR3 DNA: TGTGCCTGCGGGACAGGGGGAGGGGAAAAACTGTTTTTT

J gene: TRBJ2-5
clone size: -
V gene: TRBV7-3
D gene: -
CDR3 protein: CASSQDDGETQYF
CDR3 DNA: TGTGCCAGCAGCCAGGACGACGGGGAGACCCAGTACTTC

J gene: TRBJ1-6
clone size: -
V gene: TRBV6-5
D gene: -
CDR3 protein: CASSYPNSPLHF
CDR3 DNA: TGTGCCAGCAGTTACCCGAATTCACCCCTCCACTTT

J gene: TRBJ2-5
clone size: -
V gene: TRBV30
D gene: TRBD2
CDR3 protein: CAWSVQRGGRQETQYF
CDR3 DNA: TGTGCCTGGAGTGTACAGCGGGGGGGCCGTCAAGAGACCCAGTACTTC

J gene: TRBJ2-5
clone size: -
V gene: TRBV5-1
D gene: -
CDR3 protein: CASSIWGEETQYF
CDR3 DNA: TGCGCCAGCAGCATCTGGGGGGAGGAGACCCAGTACTTC

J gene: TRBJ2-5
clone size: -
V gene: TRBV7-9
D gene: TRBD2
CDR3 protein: CASTREGTSGDETQYF
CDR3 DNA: TGTGCCAGCACCCGAGAAGGGACTAGCGGGGATGAGACCCAGTACTTC

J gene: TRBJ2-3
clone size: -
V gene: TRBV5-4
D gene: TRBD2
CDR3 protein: CASSWNSGGAADTQYF
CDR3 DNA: TGTGCCAGCAGCTGGAATAGCGGGGGGGCCGCAGATACGCAGTATTTT

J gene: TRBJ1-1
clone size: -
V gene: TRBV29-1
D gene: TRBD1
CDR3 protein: CSVAGQFSTEAFF
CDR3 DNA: TGCAGCGTGGCGGGACAGTTCTCGACGGAAGCTTTCTTT

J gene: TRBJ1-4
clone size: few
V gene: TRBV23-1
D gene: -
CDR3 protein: CASSQSRGIGEKLFF
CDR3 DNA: TGCGCCAGCAGTCAATCGCGGGGGATTGGTGAAAAACTGTTTTTT

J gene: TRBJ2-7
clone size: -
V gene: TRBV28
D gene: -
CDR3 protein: CASRGQSSYEQYF
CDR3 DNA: TGTGCCAGCAGGGGCCAGAGCTCCTACGAGCAGTACTTC

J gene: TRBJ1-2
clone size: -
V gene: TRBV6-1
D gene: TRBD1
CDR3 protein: CASVAGQGVYGYTF
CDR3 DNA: TGTGCCAGCGTGGCGGGACAGGGAGTCTATGGCTACACCTTC

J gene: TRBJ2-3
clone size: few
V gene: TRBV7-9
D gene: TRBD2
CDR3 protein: CASSFGRGGQDTQYF
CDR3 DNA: TGTGCCAGCAGCTTTGGGCGGGGGGGCCAGGATACGCAGTATTTT

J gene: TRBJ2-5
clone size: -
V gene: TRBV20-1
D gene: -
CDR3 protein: CSAKLRETQYF
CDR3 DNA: TGCAGTGCTAAACTCCGGGAGACCCAGTACTTC

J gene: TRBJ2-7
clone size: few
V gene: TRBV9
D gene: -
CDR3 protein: CASSVGKGSYEQYF
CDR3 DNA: TGTGCCAGCAGCGTAGGGAAGGGCTCCTACGAGCAGTACTTC

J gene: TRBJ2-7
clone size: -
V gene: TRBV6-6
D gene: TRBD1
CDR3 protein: CASSTGGQGAYEQYF
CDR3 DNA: TGTGCCAGCAGTACCGGTGGACAGGGTGCCTACGAGCAGTACTTC

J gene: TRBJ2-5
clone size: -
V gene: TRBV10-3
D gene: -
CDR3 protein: CAISGQQETQYF
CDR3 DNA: TGTGCCATCAGCGGACAGCAAGAGACCCAGTACTTC

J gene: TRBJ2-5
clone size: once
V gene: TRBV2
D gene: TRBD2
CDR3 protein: CASSEGLTSGGAGSQYF
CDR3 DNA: TGTGCCAGCAGTGAAGGTTTGACTAGCGGGGGGGCCGGGTCCCAGTACTTC

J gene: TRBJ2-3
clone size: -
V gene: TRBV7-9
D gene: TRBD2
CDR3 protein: CASSPGLAVDTQYF
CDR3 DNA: TGTGCCAGCAGCCCAGGACTAGCCGTAGATACGCAGTATTTT

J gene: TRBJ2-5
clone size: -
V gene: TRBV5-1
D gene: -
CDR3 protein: CASSPRGGTGQETQYF
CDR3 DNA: TGCGCCAGCAGCCCCCGGGGAGGAACGGGGCAAGAGACCCAGTACTTC

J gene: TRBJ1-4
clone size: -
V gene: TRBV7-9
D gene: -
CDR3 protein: CASSFFRGDEKLFF
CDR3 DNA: TGTGCCAGCAGCTTTTTCAGGGGTGATGAAAAACTGTTTTTT

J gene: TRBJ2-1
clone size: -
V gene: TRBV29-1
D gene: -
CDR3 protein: CSGDGGSDNEQFF
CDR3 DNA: TGCAGCGGAGACGGCGGTTCTGACAATGAGCAGTTCTTC